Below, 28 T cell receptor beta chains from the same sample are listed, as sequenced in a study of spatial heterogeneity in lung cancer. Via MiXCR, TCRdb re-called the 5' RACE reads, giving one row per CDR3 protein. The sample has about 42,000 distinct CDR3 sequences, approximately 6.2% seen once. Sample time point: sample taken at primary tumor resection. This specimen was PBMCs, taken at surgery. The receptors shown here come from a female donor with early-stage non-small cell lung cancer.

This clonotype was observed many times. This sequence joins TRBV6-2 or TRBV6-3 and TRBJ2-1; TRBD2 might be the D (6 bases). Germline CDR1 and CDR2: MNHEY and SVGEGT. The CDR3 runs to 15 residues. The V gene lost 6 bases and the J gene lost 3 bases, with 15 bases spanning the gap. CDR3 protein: CASSPTGTLYNEQFF. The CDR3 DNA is TGTGCCAGCAGCCCCACCGGGACTCTCTACAATGAGCAGTTCTTC.

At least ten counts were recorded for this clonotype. The CDR3 nucleotides are TGCAGTGCTAGAGGAGGGTTTAATGAAAAACTGTTTTTT. Amino acids: CSARGGFNEKLFF. The chain carries TRBV20-1 and TRBJ1-4; D gene ambiguous. V lost 1 base and J lost 4, with 7 bases in between. Germline V gene data show CDR1 as DFQATT and CDR2 as SNEGSKA (reference sequence). The CDR3 is 13 amino acids.

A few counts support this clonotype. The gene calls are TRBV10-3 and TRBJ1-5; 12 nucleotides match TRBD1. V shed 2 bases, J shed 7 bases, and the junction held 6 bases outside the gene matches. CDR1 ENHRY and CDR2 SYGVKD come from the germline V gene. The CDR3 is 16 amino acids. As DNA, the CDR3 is TGTGCCATCAGTGAGACCCCCGGGACAGGGGGCCAGCCCCAGCATTTT. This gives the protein CAISETPGTGGQPQHF.

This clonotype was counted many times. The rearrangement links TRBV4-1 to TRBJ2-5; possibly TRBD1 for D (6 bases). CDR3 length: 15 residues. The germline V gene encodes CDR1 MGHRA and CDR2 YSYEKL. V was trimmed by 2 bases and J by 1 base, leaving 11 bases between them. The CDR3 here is CASSQNSGVQETQYF. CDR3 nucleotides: TGCGCCAGCAGCCAAAACTCAGGGGTCCAAGAGACCCAGTACTTC.

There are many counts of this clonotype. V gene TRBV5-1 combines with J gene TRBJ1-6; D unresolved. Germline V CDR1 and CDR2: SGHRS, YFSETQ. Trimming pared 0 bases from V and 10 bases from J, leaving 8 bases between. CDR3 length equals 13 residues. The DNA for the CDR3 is TGCGCCAGCAGCTTGGATCAAGACTCACCCCTCCACTTT. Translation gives CASSLDQDSPLHF.

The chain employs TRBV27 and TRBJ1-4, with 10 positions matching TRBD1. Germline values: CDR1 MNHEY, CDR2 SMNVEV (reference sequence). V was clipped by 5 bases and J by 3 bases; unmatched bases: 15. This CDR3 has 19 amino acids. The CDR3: CASSLLRTGGPSANEKLFF. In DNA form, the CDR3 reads TGTGCCAGCAGTCTCCTTCGGACAGGGGGACCGAGTGCTAATGAAAAACTGTTTTTT. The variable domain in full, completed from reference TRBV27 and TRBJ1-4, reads EAQVTQNPRYLITVTGKKLTVTCSQNMNHEYMSWYRQDPGLGLRQIYYSMNVEVTDKGDVPEGYKVSRKEKRNFPLILESPSPNQTSLYFCASSLLRTGGPSANEKLFFGSGTQLSVL.

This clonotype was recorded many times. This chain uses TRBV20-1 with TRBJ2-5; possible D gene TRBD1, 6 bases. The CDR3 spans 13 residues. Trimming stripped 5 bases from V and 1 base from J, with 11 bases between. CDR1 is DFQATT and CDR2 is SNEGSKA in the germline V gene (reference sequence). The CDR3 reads CSAPPTGQETQYF. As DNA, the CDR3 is TGCAGTGCTCCCCCGACAGGCCAAGAGACCCAGTACTTC.

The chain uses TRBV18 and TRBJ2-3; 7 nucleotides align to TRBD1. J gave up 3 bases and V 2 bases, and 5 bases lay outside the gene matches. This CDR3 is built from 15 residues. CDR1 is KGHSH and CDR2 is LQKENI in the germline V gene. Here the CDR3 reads CASSPSTGTTDTQYF. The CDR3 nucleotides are TGTGCCAGCTCACCATCGACAGGGACGACAGATACGCAGTATTTT.

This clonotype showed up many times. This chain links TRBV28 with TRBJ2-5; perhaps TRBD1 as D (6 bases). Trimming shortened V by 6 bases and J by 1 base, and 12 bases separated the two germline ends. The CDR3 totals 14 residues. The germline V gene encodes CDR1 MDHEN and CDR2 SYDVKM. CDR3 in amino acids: CASSSGQPQETQYF. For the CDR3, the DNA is TGTGCCAGCAGCTCCGGACAGCCCCAAGAGACCCAGTACTTC.

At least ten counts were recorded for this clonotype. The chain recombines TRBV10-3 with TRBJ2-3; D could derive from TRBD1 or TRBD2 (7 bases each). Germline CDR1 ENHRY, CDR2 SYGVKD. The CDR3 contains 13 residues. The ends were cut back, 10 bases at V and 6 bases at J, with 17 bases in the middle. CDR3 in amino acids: CASWEGATDTQYF. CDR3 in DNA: TGTGCCAGCTGGGAGGGGGCCACCGATACGCAGTATTTT.

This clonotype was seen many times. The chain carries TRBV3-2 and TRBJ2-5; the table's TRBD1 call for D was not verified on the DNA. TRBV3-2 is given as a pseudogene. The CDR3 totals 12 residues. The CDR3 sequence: CASFPGFETQYF. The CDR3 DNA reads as TGTGCCAGCTTTCCGGGATTCGAGACCCAGTACTTC.

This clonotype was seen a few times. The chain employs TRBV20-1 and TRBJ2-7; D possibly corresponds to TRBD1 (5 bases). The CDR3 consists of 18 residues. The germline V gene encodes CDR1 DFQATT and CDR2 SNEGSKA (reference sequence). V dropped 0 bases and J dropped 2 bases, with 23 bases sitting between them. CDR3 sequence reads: CSARDTWGAAGLTYEQYF. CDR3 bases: TGCAGTGCTAGAGATACCTGGGGTGCGGCAGGGTTAACCTACGAGCAGTACTTC.

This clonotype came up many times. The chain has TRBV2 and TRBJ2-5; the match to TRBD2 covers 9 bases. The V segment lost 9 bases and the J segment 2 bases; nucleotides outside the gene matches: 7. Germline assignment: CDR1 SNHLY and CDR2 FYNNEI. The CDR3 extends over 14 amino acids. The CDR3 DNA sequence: TGTGCCAGGACGAGCGGGGGGCCTCAAGAGACCCAGTACTTC. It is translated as CARTSGGPQETQYF.

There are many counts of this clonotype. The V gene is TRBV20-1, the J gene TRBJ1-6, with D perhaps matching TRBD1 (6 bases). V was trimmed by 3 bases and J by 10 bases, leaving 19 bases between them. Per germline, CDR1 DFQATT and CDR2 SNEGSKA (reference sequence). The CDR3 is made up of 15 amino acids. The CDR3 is CSASFRGRSGSPLHF. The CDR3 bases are TGCAGTGCTAGTTTCAGGGGTCGATCTGGATCACCCCTCCACTTT.

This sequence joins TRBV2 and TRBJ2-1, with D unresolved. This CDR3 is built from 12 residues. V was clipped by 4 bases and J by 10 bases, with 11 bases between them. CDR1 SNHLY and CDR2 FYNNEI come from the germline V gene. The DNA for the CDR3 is TGTGCCAGCAGTGGACTCTCCCAGGAGCAGTTCTTC. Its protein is CASSGLSQEQFF. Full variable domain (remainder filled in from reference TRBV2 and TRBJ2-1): EPEVTQTPSHQVTQMGQEVILRCVPISNHLYFYWYRQILGQKVEFLVSFYNNEISEKSEIFDDQFSVERPDGSNFTLKIRSTKLEDSAMYFCASSGLSQEQFFGPGTRLTVL.

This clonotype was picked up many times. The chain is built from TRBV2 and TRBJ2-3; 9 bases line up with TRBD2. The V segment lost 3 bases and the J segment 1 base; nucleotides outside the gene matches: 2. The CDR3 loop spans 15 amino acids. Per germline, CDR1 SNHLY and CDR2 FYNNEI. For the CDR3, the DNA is TGTGCCAGCAGTGATGAGCGGGGGGGCACAGATACGCAGTATTTT. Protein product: CASSDERGGTDTQYF.

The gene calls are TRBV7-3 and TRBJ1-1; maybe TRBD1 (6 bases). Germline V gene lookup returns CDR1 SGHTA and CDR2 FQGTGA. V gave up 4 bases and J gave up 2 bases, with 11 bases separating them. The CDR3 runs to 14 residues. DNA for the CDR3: TGTGCCAGCAGCTCAGGACAGCCCAACACTGAAGCTTTCTTT. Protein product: CASSSGQPNTEAFF.

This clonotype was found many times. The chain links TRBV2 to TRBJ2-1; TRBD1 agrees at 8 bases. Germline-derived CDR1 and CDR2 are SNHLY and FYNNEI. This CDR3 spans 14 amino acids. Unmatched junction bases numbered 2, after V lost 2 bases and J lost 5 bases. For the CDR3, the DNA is TGTGCCAGCAGTGAACAGGGGGCGCACAATGAGCAGTTCTTC. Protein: CASSEQGAHNEQFF.

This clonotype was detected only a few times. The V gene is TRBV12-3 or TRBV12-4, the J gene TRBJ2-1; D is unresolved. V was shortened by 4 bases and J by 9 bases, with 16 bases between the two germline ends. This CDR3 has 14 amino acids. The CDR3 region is CASSSSVGITEQFF. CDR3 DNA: TGTGCCAGCAGTTCAAGTGTTGGTATCACTGAGCAGTTCTTC.

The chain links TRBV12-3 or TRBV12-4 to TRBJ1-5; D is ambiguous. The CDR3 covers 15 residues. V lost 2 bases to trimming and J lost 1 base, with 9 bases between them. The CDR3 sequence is CASSLQQLSNQPQHF. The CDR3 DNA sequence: TGTGCCAGCAGTTTACAGCAGTTGAGCAATCAGCCCCAGCATTTT.

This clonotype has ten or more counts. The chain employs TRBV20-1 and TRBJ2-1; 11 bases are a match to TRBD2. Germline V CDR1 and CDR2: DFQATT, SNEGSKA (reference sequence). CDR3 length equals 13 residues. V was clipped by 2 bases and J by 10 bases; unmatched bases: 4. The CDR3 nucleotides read TGCAGTGCTAGATCGACTAGCGGGGAGGAGCAGTTCTTC. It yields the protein CSARSTSGEEQFF.

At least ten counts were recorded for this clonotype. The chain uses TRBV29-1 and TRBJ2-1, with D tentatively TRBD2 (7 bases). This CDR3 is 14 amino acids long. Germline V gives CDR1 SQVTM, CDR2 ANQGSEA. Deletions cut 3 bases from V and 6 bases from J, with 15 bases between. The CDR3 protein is CSVDGGGRGNEQFF. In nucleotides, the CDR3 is TGCAGCGTTGATGGGGGGGGCCGAGGCAATGAGCAGTTCTTC.

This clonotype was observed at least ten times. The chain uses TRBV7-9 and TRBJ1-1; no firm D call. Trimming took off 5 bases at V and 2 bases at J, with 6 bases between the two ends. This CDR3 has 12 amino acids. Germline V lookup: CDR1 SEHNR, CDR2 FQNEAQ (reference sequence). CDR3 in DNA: TGTGCCAGCAGCGTCAGAAACACTGAAGCTTTCTTT. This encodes CASSVRNTEAFF.

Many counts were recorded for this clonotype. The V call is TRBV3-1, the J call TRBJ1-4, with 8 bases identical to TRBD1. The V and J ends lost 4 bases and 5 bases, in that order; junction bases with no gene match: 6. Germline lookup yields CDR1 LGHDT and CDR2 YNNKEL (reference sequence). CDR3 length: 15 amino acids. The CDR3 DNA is TGTGCCAGCAGCCTACAGACAGGGGCGAATGAAAAACTGTTTTTT. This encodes CASSLQTGANEKLFF.

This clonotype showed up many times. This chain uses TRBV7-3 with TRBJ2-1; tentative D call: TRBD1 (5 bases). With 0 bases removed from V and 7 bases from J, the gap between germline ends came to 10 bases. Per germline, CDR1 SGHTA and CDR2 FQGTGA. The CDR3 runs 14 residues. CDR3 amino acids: CASSLTAGKNEQFF. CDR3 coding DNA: TGTGCCAGCAGCTTAACTGCAGGGAAGAATGAGCAGTTCTTC.

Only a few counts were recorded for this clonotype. DNA for the CDR3: TGCAGTGCTAGCCAGGGGGCTAACGTGGATACGCAGTATTTT. As protein: CSASQGANVDTQYF. The chain uses TRBV20-1 and TRBJ2-3; TRBD1 matches 8 bases. Germline lookup yields CDR1 DFQATT and CDR2 SNEGSKA (reference sequence). This CDR3 has 14 residues. After removal of 3 bases from V and 6 bases from J, the junction contained 8 bases not matched to a gene.

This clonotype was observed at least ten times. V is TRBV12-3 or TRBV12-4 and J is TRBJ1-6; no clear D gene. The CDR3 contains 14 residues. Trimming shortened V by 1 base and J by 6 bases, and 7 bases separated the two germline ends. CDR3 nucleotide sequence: TGTGCCAGCAGTTTAGTCGAGGGTAATTCACCCCTCCACTTT. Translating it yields CASSLVEGNSPLHF.

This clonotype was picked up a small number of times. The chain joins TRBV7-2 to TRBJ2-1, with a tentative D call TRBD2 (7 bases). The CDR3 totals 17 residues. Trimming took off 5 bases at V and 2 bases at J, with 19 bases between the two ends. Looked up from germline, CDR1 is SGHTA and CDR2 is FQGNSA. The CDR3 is CASSPQSGGRAYNEQFF. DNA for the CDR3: TGTGCCAGCAGCCCCCAATCGGGGGGCAGAGCCTACAATGAGCAGTTCTTC.